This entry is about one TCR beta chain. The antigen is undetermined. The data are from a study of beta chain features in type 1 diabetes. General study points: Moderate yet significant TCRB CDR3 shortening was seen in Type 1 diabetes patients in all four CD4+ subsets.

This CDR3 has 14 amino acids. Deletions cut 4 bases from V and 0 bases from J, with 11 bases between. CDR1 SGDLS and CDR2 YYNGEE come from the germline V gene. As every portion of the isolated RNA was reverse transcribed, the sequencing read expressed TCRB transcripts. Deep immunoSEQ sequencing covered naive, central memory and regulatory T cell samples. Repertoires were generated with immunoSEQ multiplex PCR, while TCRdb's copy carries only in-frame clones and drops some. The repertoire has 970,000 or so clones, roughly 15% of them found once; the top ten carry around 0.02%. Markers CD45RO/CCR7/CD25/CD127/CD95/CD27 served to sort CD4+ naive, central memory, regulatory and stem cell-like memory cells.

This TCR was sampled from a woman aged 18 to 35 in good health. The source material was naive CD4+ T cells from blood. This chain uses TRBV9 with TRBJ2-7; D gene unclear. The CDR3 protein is CASSPGSFSYEQYF. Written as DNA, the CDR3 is TGTGCCAGCAGCCCAGGTTCCTTCTCCTACGAGCAGTACTTC.